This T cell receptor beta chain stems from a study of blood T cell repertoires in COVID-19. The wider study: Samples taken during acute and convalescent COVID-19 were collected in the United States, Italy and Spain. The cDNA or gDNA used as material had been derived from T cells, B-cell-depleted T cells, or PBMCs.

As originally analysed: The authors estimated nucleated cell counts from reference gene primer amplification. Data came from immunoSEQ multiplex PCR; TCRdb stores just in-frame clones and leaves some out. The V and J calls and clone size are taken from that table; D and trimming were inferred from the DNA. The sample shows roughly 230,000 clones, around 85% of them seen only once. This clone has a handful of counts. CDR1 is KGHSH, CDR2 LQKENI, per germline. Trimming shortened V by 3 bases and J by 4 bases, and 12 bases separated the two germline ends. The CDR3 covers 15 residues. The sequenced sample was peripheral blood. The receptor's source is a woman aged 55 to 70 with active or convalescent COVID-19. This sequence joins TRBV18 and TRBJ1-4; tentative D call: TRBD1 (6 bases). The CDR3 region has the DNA TGTGCCAGCTCACCGAGGGGGGGAGATAATGAAAAACTGTTTTTT. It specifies CASSPRGGDNEKLFF.